This T cell receptor (beta chain) was sequenced during a study of OX40 agonist ivuxolimab in advanced cancers. At the level of the study: Partial responses, seen in three patients, involved one hepatocellular carcinoma and two cutaneous melanomas. Findings of the study overall: Average numbers of expanded clones were greater in CD8+ T cells than in CD4+. It was also the case that some nonresponders had low normalized T-cell clonal expansion.

The germline CDR1 and CDR2 sequences are LNHDA and SQIVND (reference sequence). Trimming left V 4 bases short and J 4 bases short, with 11 bases between. The CDR3 contains 13 residues. Points on this clone: What it binds is unknown.

The protocol was immunoSEQ multiplex PCR, while the TCRdb copy is restricted to in-frame clones and leaves out a portion. Seen here are under 100,000 clones, about four fifths observed once, and the top ten hold less than 5.5%. Specimen: CD4+ or CD8+ T cells sorted from blood, collected in a trial of the OX40 agonist ivuxolimab. The sequence was collected from an adult with an advanced solid tumor such as melanoma, head and neck, liver or kidney cancer. The chain combines TRBV19 with TRBJ2-7; D is unresolved. The CDR3 loop reads CASSTRVGYEQYF. The DNA of the CDR3 is TGTGCCAGTAGTACCCGGGTGGGTTACGAGCAGTACTTC.